This entry features one TCR beta chain sequence. The data belong to a study of cytomegalovirus exposure and HLA in healthy donors. With V trimmed by 3 bases and J by 3 bases, 5 bases remained unmatched. CDR1 and CDR2 from the germline V gene are MNHEY and SVGAGI. This CDR3 comprises 14 residues. Only in-frame clones appear in the TCRdb table, and some are missing; sequencing was by immunoSEQ multiplex PCR. The sample shows roughly 150,000 clones, roughly 84% of them seen only once. This chain joins TRBV6-5 and TRBJ2-7, with 7 bases lining up with TRBD2. Material: PBMCs. This TCR was recovered from a man aged 25 to 40 in good health and CMV-seropositive. CDR3 protein: CASSYWGGGYEQYF. CDR3 coding DNA: TGTGCCAGCAGTTATTGGGGCGGGGGCTACGAGCAGTACTTC.